This TCR beta chain was retrieved from a study of cytomegalovirus exposure and HLA in healthy donors. Overall study findings and caveats: Earlier findings revealed that most TCR beta V segments proved productive either about 87% or about 30% of the time. A cluster of highly shared sequence variants was likely a sequencing artifact. In a later analysis, CMV-associated beta chains were mostly HLA-associated, it appeared. Association of a missense DCLRE1C variant with TCR beta V- and J-gene trimming was reported in a later analysis.

To note about this clone: Its target is unknown.

PCR employed 60 Vbeta and 13 Jbeta primers. Measured with immunoSEQ multiplex PCR; TCRdb has only the in-frame clones, and not every one. The profile shows about 170,000 clones, roughly 70% of them singletons. CDR3 length: 15 residues. Germline trimming cut 6 bases from V and 2 bases from J; bases unmatched to any gene: 9. CDR1 is SGHTA, CDR2 FQGNSA, per germline. The rearrangement joins TRBV7-2 to TRBJ1-2, with 7 nucleotides matching TRBD1. The receptor was isolated from a woman under 30 in good health and CMV-seropositive. Input material: PBMCs. CDR3 DNA: TGTGCCAGCAGGGGCACAGGGGATTTCAACTATGGCTACACCTTC. Protein product: CASRGTGDFNYGYTF.